The entry below describes one TCR beta chain. This entry comes from a study of blood T cells in healthy people across ages. This CDR3 has 16 residues. Germline CDR1 is SGHTA and CDR2 is FQGNSA. Trimming took off 3 bases at V and 0 bases at J, with 12 bases between the two ends. A sample-barcoded 5' primer and a J-beta primer mix were used in a second PCR of roughly 6 to 11 cycles. Each cDNA molecule was tagged by a template-switch adaptor with 12 random nucleotides. TCRdb re-derived calls from the 5' RACE reads in MiXCR, one entry per CDR3 protein. The sample includes roughly 800,000 distinct CDR3 sequences, about a quarter of them seen just once. The draw of peripheral blood yielded around 9.6 milliliters from each donor. These data were also filed under a second study, of T cells of mothers and their children.

The chain joins TRBV7-2 to TRBJ2-1; either TRBD1 or TRBD2 may fit D (5 bases each). Sequenced: blood. The receptor's source is a boy younger than 18 in good health. In DNA, the CDR3 is TGTGCCAGCAGCTTCACGGGGACCTACTCCTACAATGAGCAGTTCTTC. This sequence encodes CASSFTGTYSYNEQFF.